The clone carrying this T cell receptor (beta chain) was seen ten or more times. Antigen specificity is unknown. These data belong to a study of regulatory T cells in long-lasting Graves disease. The time point is: newly diagnosed GD, antithyroid drugs for less than 3 months. PBMCs provided the RNA from which the TCR library was made. CDR3 length: 11 residues. The germline V gene has CDR1 GTSNPN and CDR2 SVGIG (reference sequence). The V end lost 8 bases, the J end lost 5 bases, and 12 bases lay between the germline ends. Relying on iRepertoire HTBI primers and Arm-PCR of CDR3 regions, the team built TCR beta libraries. TCRdb re-called the multiplex PCR reads through MiXCR, storing one row per CDR3 protein. The table lists about 540,000 distinct CDR3 sequences, roughly 13% of them singletons. Notes on the study in general: New patients shared fewer public clonotypes (about 1,000) than persistent patients did (2,741). When disease was persistent, TRBV28, TRBJ1-2 and TRBJ2-5 were the favored segments.

These sequences were also reported in another study, on T cells in Graves' hyperthyroidism and ophthalmopathy.

The chain carries TRBV30 and TRBJ2-5; maybe TRBD2 (5 bases). Sequenced here: peripheral blood mononuclear cells (PBMCs), sampled at new diagnosis, from a patient treated with antithyroid drugs. The source of this sequence is a man younger than 45 with Graves disease. Here the CDR3 reads CATEGGETQYF. The CDR3 nucleotides read TGTGCCACCGAGGGTGGGGAGACCCAGTACTTC.